A single sample is the source of the 2 T cell receptor beta chains below, sequenced in a study of blood T cell repertoires in COVID-19. Assay: immunoSEQ multiplex PCR; the TCRdb copy retains only in-frame clones and omits some. The sample lists about 240,000 clones; approximately 86% were seen once. Sequencing was done on a sample of PBMCs or T cells enriched from blood (not recorded which). The receptors come from a woman in her 40s with acute COVID-19.

The chain links TRBV11-2 to TRBJ2-4; D uncertain. With 4 bases removed from V and 0 bases from J, the gap between germline ends came to 7 bases. The CDR3 is 14 residues long. CDR1 SGHAT and CDR2 FQNNGV come from the germline V gene. CDR3 sequence reads: CASSSRLAKNIQYF. The DNA for the CDR3 is TGTGCCAGCAGCTCGCGTCTAGCCAAAAACATTCAGTACTTC.

The rearrangement links TRBV5-1 to TRBJ2-1, with 8 bases that match TRBD1. The CDR3 sequence is 16 residues long. Germline V lookup: CDR1 SGHRS, CDR2 YFSETQ. J was trimmed by 5 bases and V by 3 bases; bases with no gene match: 10. In DNA form, the CDR3 reads TGCGCCAGCAGCTCGGGGACAGGTATTGTTGACAATGAGCAGTTCTTC. Translation gives CASSSGTGIVDNEQFF.